This T cell receptor (beta chain) stems from a study of shared clonotypes between healthy human individuals (dated by TCRdb to the early 2020s). Context from the whole study: A few men and two women, aged 18 to 49 years, made up the cohort. For each donor, CD4 naive and CD4 memory were each given three plates, CD8 naive was given two plates, and CD8 memory was given one plate. Blood TCR repertoires of 5 or 6 healthy adults were deeply sequenced to estimate repertoire size and the extent of clonotype sharing between individuals. To increase sequencing depth and limit assay-specific biases, different laboratories used diverse techniques to prepare libraries and sequence TCR repertoires. Per donor, leukapheresis produced somewhere between about 0.94 and 9 billion PBMCs. Overall study results and their limits: Sampling was limited to blood, and TCR repertoires in tissue likely differ from TCR repertoires in blood. Compared with non-shared clonotypes, the clonotypes found in all four sorted-subset donors had higher generation probabilities. Incomplete sequencing was indicated by rarefaction of sorted-subset datasets, despite the large sequencing depth. Across four donors, approximately 5% of naive CD4, approximately 3.5% of naive CD8, about 2.3% of memory CD4, and 0.4% of memory CD8 clonotypes were shared. Pairwise subsampling indicated that sequencing depth was expected to affect the degree of clonotype sharing among donors. Because the study included a small number of donors, the genetic and exposure-history diversity represented was limited. Naive subsets generally had larger estimated clonotype richness than memory subsets did.

Using the deep immunoSEQ assay, multiplex PCR amplified TCR CDR3 regions from genomic DNA. Genomic DNA extracted from each cell subset was distributed evenly over all wells of several immunoSEQ 96-well plates, and each plate served as one replicate. For sorted subsets, roughly 190 ng of genomic DNA, equivalent to around 29,000 T cell genomes, went into each replicate PCR. Purified libraries were measured with a Qubit 3.0 fluorometer, size-checked on a Bioanalyzer 2100, and measured again with the KAPA Library Quantification kit. Every immunoSEQ 96-well plate was sequenced on a dedicated single-read 150-cycle Illumina NextSeq 550 flow cell. The authors' analysis ran thus. Because only junctional sequences without quality scores were contained in the immunoSEQ output, filtering matching that applied to full-length reads could not be performed. Sequences were annotated with PyIR, a Python wrapper for IgBLAST v1.9, using IMGT germline references to assign V/J genes and CDR3. Reads with weak V/J assignments (E-value above 1e-6), missing CDR3, stop codons, out-of-frame junctions, or ambiguous translated residues were removed. V3J clonotypes were defined by identical inferred V gene, J gene, and CDR3 amino acid sequence. To compute the percentage overlap between repertoires, the number of shared unique clonotypes was divided by the size of the smaller repertoire. Repertoire richness was assessed with RTK rarefaction, the Chao1 estimator, and Recon v2.1 estimates of unobserved clonotypes. For all TCRbeta clonotypes obtained by the gDNA method from several donors, generation probabilities were computed with OLGA. Imported from immuneACCESS, the table was reduced by TCRdb to in-frame sequences with V and J called. These copies leave out some clones; in studies compared against another copy, an unresolved V gene accounts for under half, and the cause of the remainder is not known. Clone size and V and J calls were adopted from that table, with D and trimming inferred from the DNA. This sample has about 2.4 million clones in its table, and roughly 93% of those were observed once. The ten largest clones add up to around 0.37% of the sample.

The CDR3 starts with the cysteine, ends with the phenylalanine, and has 16 residues. Only the CDR3 part of the read is kept: 48 bases, read in frame from the first base. CDR1 MRHNA and CDR2 SNTAGT are derived from the germline V gene. V trim: 4 bases; J trim: 6 bases; unmatched bases: 11. Healthy HIV-negative adults with no recently reported acute infections or vaccinations were included as donors. Every donor was a Caucasian adult residing in Nashville, Tennessee, USA. CD4+ T cells were enriched by magnetic negative selection, after which naive cells were positively selected on CD45RA and the negative fraction was taken as the memory subset. Blood was collected by leukapheresis, and PBMCs were isolated by Ficoll-Histopaque density gradient centrifugation and then cryopreserved in liquid nitrogen vapor phase. Purity and quantity of every magnetically sorted T cell population were checked by analytical flow cytometry. From each sorted fraction, genomic DNA was isolated and quantified by UV absorbance on a Nanodrop 2000c.

The table lists this clone with a count of one. Its antigen is still unknown. No per-base quality is available; no much larger clone lies one base away. The sequenced sample consisted of naive CD4+ T cells from PBMCs. The sample's cell subset or site label, decoded: CD45RA+ positively selected. The sequence links TRBV6-4 to TRBJ2-1; the junction holds 8 bases that match TRBD1. This receptor was identified in a man between 18 and 35 years old in good health. Some clones in this sample may be carry-over from other donors' samples. CDR3 sequence: CASSVESGDRPNEQFF. The DNA reads TGTGCCAGCAGTGTTGAGTCGGGGGACAGGCCCAATGAGCAGTTCTTC.